This T cell receptor (beta chain) came from a study of blood T cell repertoires in COVID-19. At the level of the study: PBMCs, B-cell-depleted T cells, or T cells provided the cDNA or gDNA that made up the material.

Looked up from germline, CDR1 is DFQATT and CDR2 is SNEGSKA (reference sequence). The V end lost 3 bases, the J end lost 5 bases, and 11 bases lay between the germline ends. This CDR3 comprises 13 residues. Donors of Cohort 3 who recovered were those that had two negative PCRs, clearance, or symptom resolution. TCRdb keeps only in-frame clones here, not all; method: immunoSEQ multiplex PCR. The sample carries about 400,000 clones, about 86% recorded once. Sequencing was performed on PBMCs or T cells enriched from blood (not recorded which). V and J are TRBV20-1 and TRBJ2-1; possibly TRBD2 for D (5 bases). This sequence originates from a woman in her forties or fifties who had recovered from COVID-19. In DNA, the CDR3 is TGCAGTGCTAGTATACCGGGGAACAATGAGCAGTTCTTC. Amino acids: CSASIPGNNEQFF.